The next 29 T cell receptor beta chains were all read from a single sample in a study of prognosis after radiotherapy for stage I lung cancer. Genomic DNA was the source, and TCR beta CDR3 was amplified from it by two-round multiplex PCR. First-round PCR, the initial amplification, used primers specific to each TRBV and TRBJ gene. Via MiXCR, TCRdb re-called the multiplex PCR reads, giving one row per CDR3 protein. The sample lists around 56,000 distinct CDR3 sequences; roughly 29% were seen once. The sample consisted of PBMCs, taken before or after stereotactic body radiation therapy (not recorded which). These receptors were obtained from a donor over 45 with non-small cell lung cancer.

As to this clonotype: This could be a read error, since a much larger clone is one nucleotide away. The chain uses TRBV3-1 and TRBJ1-1, with 8 bases lining up with TRBD1. There are 14 residues in the CDR3. Per the germline V gene, CDR1 is LGHDT and CDR2 is YNNKEL (reference sequence). CDR3 loop: CTSSRATGGTEAFF. In DNA form, the CDR3 reads TGTACCAGCAGCCGCGCCACAGGGGGCACTGAAGCTTTCTTT.

The chain carries TRBV12-3 or TRBV12-4 and TRBJ2-5; tentative D call: TRBD2 (6 bases). The V and J ends lost 6 bases and 8 bases respectively, with 19 bases between them. The CDR3 spans 14 residues. The CDR3 bases are TGTGCCAGCAGAAGGAGGGGCTTACAGGATACCCAGTACTTC. The encoded protein is CASRRRGLQDTQYF.

There are many counts of this clonotype. The V and J genes are TRBV20-1 and TRBJ2-7; TRBD2 matches 8 bases. The CDR3 covers 14 residues. The ends lost 1 base at V and 5 bases at J; junction bases unmatched: 7. From germline, CDR1 is DFQATT and CDR2 SNEGSKA (reference sequence). CDR3 sequence (DNA): TGCAGTGCTAGAGCTCGGGGGGGAGGGAACGAGCAGTACTTC. Protein: CSARARGGGNEQYF.

This clonotype has ten or more counts. As DNA, the CDR3 is TGTGCCAGCAGCCCGAGGGGTGCAACTAATGAAAAACTGTTTTTT. It codes for CASSPRGATNEKLFF. The chain employs TRBV5-6 and TRBJ1-4; possibly TRBD1 for D (5 bases). V lost 4 bases and J 0 bases, leaving 10 bases between the germline ends. Germline loops: CDR1 SGHDT, CDR2 YYEEEE. The CDR3 spans 15 residues.

This clonotype was seen repeatedly, ten times or more. V is TRBV6-1 and J is TRBJ1-1; D may be TRBD1 (6 bases). The V end lost 3 bases, the J end lost 10 bases, and 15 bases lay between the germline ends. Germline V lookup: CDR1 MNHNS, CDR2 SASEGT. This CDR3 has 13 amino acids. CDR3 DNA: TGTGCCAGCAGTGAGAGTGGGGGGCATAGAGCTTTCTTT. Its translation is CASSESGGHRAFF.

The V and J genes are TRBV6-1 and TRBJ2-5; TRBD2 aligns across 10 bases. There are 15 residues in the CDR3. J was trimmed by 5 bases and V by 10 bases; bases with no gene match: 13. Germline loops: CDR1 MNHNS, CDR2 SASEGT. CDR3 loop: CATGTSEGARETQYF. The CDR3 bases are TGTGCCACAGGGACTAGCGAGGGGGCCCGGGAGACCCAGTACTTC.

Comments on this clonotype: No conserved phenylalanine or tryptophan ends this CDR3, so it is likely a read error. Because the CDR3's place on the DNA is in doubt, the DNA is left out and the CDR3 is given as listed by TCRdb. This chain uses TRBV5-8 with TRBJ2-7; TRBD1 is the table's D call, not checked against the DNA. Germline CDR1 SGHTS, CDR2 YDEGEE. The CDR3 contains 14 residues when both ends are counted. CDR3 sequence: CASSLAGTGFEKYI.

This clonotype was seen a few times. The chain uses TRBV5-6 and TRBJ2-1, with 8 positions matching TRBD1. V lost 3 bases and J lost 1; bases outside the gene matches: 3. This CDR3 spans 15 amino acids. Germline CDR1 reads SGHDT; CDR2 reads YYEEEE. The CDR3 region has the DNA TGTGCCAGCAGCTCGACAGGGGCATCCTACAATGAGCAGTTCTTC. It specifies CASSSTGASYNEQFF.

With respect to this clonotype: The missing conserved phenylalanine or tryptophan at the end of this CDR3 makes a read error likely. The chain links TRBV6-1 to TRBJ2-6; 7 bases are a match to TRBD1. There are 15 residues in the CDR3. Germline CDR1 is MNHNS and CDR2 is SASEGT. CDR3 loop: CAGRNRGPGANVLTL. The CDR3 region has the DNA TGTGCCGGCAGAAACAGGGGCCCTGGGGCAAACGTCCTGACTTTA.

This clonotype was seen many times. Given a much more abundant clone one base away, this may be a read error. V gene TRBV20-1 combines with J gene TRBJ1-2; no clear D. The CDR3 sequence is 11 residues long. Germline-derived CDR1 and CDR2 are DFQATT and SNEGSKA (reference sequence). V was pared by 7 bases and J by 7 bases, with 13 bases between. For the CDR3, the DNA is TGCAGTGTTAATTGGGGTGGTGGCTACACCTTC. It encodes CSVNWGGGYTF.

In regard to this clonotype: Just one base apart from a much larger clone, this may be a read error. The chain employs TRBV5-4 and TRBJ1-2; D unresolved. The V end was cut by 0 bases, the J end by 4 bases, with 7 bases between. The CDR3 loop spans 13 amino acids. Per germline, CDR1 SGHNT and CDR2 YYREEE (reference sequence). CDR3 coding DNA: TGTGCCAGCAGCTTGGAGGGTGTCTATGGCTACACCTTC. It is translated as CASSLEGVYGYTF.

At least ten counts were recorded for this clonotype. The chain uses TRBV4-1 and TRBJ2-1, with 7 bases identical to TRBD2. This CDR3 spans 18 amino acids. V lost 2 bases, J lost 5 bases, and 15 bases stayed unmatched. The germline V gene encodes CDR1 MGHRA and CDR2 YSYEKL. CDR3 nucleotide sequence: TGCGCCAGCAGCCAAAGAAAGGTCGCCGAGCGGGGAGACAATGAGCAGTTCTTC. Translation gives CASSQRKVAERGDNEQFF.

The table lists this clonotype with many counts. This chain uses TRBV7-3 with TRBJ2-1, with a weak D call TRBD1 (6 bases). Germline values: CDR1 SGHTA, CDR2 FQGTGA. CDR3 length: 13 residues. V was cut by 1 base and J by 6 bases, with 7 bases left in between. This CDR3 is CASSLIQGNEQFF. CDR3 nucleotide sequence: TGTGCCAGCAGCTTAATACAGGGCAATGAGCAGTTCTTC.

This clonotype was recorded at least ten times. This may stem from a read error, because a much larger clone lies one nucleotide away. This chain joins TRBV27 and TRBJ2-7; D possibly corresponds to TRBD1 (5 bases). This CDR3 comprises 14 residues. From germline, CDR1 is MNHEY and CDR2 SMNVEV (reference sequence). The germline V and J ends were trimmed by 3 bases and 3 bases, with 12 bases remaining between them. For the CDR3, the DNA is TGTGCCAGCAGTTTCCAAGGGGAAGTCTACGAGCAGTACTTC. This sequence encodes CASSFQGEVYEQYF.

In the case of this clonotype: Just one base apart from a much larger clone, this may be a read error. This chain links TRBV6-2 or TRBV6-3 with TRBJ2-3; D not certain. This CDR3 is built from 18 residues. The germline gives CDR1 MNHEY, CDR2 SVGEGT. V gave up 2 bases and J gave up 2 bases, with 20 bases separating them. This CDR3 is CASSYDGRAPRPTDTQYF. The CDR3 DNA is TGTGCCAGCAGTTACGACGGCCGGGCTCCTCGGCCCACAGATACGCAGTATTTT.

This clonotype was seen repeatedly, ten times or more. This chain links TRBV19 with TRBJ1-5; unclear D gene. The CDR3 has 15 residues. CDR1 is LNHDA, CDR2 SQIVND, per germline (reference sequence). V shed 7 bases and J shed 0 bases, with 13 bases lying between them. CDR3 sequence reads: CASKRTANSNQPQHF. CDR3 in DNA: TGTGCCAGTAAGAGGACGGCTAATAGCAATCAGCCCCAGCATTTT.

The sample holds many counts of this clonotype. The V call is TRBV18, the J call TRBJ2-5, with D perhaps being TRBD1 or TRBD2 (6 bases each). The V end lost 3 bases, the J end lost 5 bases, and 13 bases lay between the germline ends. Germline CDR1 and CDR2: KGHSH and LQKENI. The CDR3 is made up of 14 amino acids. CDR3 sequence reads: CASSPMAGGETQYF. The CDR3 bases are TGTGCCAGCTCACCGATGGCCGGGGGCGAGACCCAGTACTTC.

This clonotype was found many times. The chain couples TRBV2 to TRBJ2-3; D ambiguous. The V and J ends lost 5 bases and 0 bases respectively, with 9 bases between them. The CDR3 contains 14 residues. Germline V gives CDR1 SNHLY, CDR2 FYNNEI. The CDR3 region is CASSKRGSTDTQYF. The CDR3, as DNA: TGTGCCAGCAGTAAGCGAGGTAGCACAGATACGCAGTATTTT.

In its sample, this clonotype was seen many times. The rearrangement uses TRBV5-1 and TRBJ2-3; tentatively, D is TRBD2 (7 bases). V was cut by 3 bases and J by 6 bases, with 17 bases left in between. There are 15 residues in the CDR3. Germline CDR1 SGHRS, CDR2 YFSETQ. CDR3 in amino acids: CASSWGTTGSDTQYF. The CDR3, as DNA: TGCGCCAGCAGCTGGGGGACTACAGGGTCGGATACGCAGTATTTT.

At least ten counts were recorded for this clonotype. The rearrangement joins TRBV7-2 to TRBJ1-4; D is ambiguous. Germline V gene sequence: CDR1 SGHTA, CDR2 FQGNSA. CDR3 size: 16 residues. The V gene lost 3 bases and the J gene lost 8 bases, with 19 bases spanning the gap. The CDR3 sequence is CASSFHPGSKREKLFF. In DNA, the CDR3 is TGTGCCAGCAGCTTCCATCCGGGGTCCAAGAGAGAAAAACTGTTTTTT.

This clonotype was recorded many times. V gene TRBV4-1 combines with J gene TRBJ1-5; D gene unclear. The CDR3 has 13 residues. Trimming stripped 0 bases from V and 6 bases from J, with 6 bases between. In germline, CDR1 is MGHRA, CDR2 YSYEKL. The CDR3 coding sequence is TGCGCCAGCAGCCAAGATTCTGGTCAGCCCCAGCATTTT. Amino acid sequence: CASSQDSGQPQHF.

This clonotype appeared many times. This chain uses TRBV3-1 with TRBJ1-3; the D is unclear. V shed 8 bases and J shed 5 bases, with 7 bases lying between them. The germline CDR1 and CDR2 sequences are LGHDT and YNNKEL (reference sequence). This CDR3 spans 11 amino acids. The CDR3 bases are TGTGCCAGCCAGCAAAGAAACACCATATATTTT. Amino acid sequence: CASQQRNTIYF.

Many counts were recorded for this clonotype. This sequence joins TRBV5-1 and TRBJ2-1; tentatively, D is TRBD2 (6 bases). CDR3 length: 14 amino acids. Trimming left V 4 bases short and J 7 bases short, with 15 bases between. The germline gives CDR1 SGHRS, CDR2 YFSETQ. The CDR3 bases are TGCGCCAGCAGCGGGGCGGGAAGGGGTAATGAGCAGTTCTTC. Translated, it gives CASSGAGRGNEQFF.

This clonotype was detected many times. V usage is TRBV2 and J usage is TRBJ1-4; no clear D. Germline CDR1 reads SNHLY; CDR2 reads FYNNEI. CDR3 size: 12 residues. V was pared by 3 bases and J by 8 bases, with 7 bases between. The CDR3 loop reads CASSELREKLFF. The CDR3 region has the DNA TGTGCCAGCAGTGAGCTAAGGGAAAAACTGTTTTTT.

Remarks on this clonotype: At one end the junction does not follow the germline gene, possibly because of a read error. The chain combines TRBV19 with TRBJ2-2, with 9 bases aligning to TRBD1. Germline CDR1 reads LNHDA; CDR2 reads SQIVND (reference sequence). The CDR3 has 16 residues. The CDR3 DNA reads as TGTGCCAGTAGTATAGGGACAGGGGTAAACACCGGGGAGCTGGTTTTT. Encoded protein: CASSIGTGVNTGELVF.

There are many counts of this clonotype. This chain joins TRBV27 and TRBJ2-7; TRBD1 might be the D (5 bases). Trimming took 6 bases from V and 3 from J, leaving 12 bases between them. This CDR3 is 13 amino acids long. Per the germline V gene, CDR1 is MNHEY and CDR2 is SMNVEV (reference sequence). CDR3 sequence: CASSSKRGYEQYF. DNA of the CDR3: TGTGCCAGCAGCTCTAAAAGGGGCTACGAGCAGTACTTC.

This chain uses TRBV28 with TRBJ1-5; TRBD1 matches at 10 bases. CDR3 length equals 17 residues. V was pared by 6 bases and J by 8 bases, with 16 bases of the junction left unmatched. Germline V gene lookup returns CDR1 MDHEN and CDR2 SYDVKM. CDR3 amino acids: CASSTDRTGGNYEPQHF. CDR3 in DNA: TGTGCCAGCAGCACCGACCGGACAGGGGGGAACTATGAGCCCCAGCATTTT.

This clonotype has a count of ten or more. The chain employs TRBV20-1 and TRBJ1-1; D is ambiguous. V lost 4 bases to trimming and J lost 0 bases, with 9 bases between them. CDR3 length equals 13 residues. Per the germline V gene, CDR1 is DFQATT and CDR2 is SNEGSKA (reference sequence). The CDR3 nucleotides read TGCAGTGCTAACCCGGGAATGAACACTGAAGCTTTCTTT. As protein: CSANPGMNTEAFF.

This clonotype was recorded many times. This chain connects TRBV20-1 to TRBJ2-3, with D tentatively TRBD1 (6 bases). The V end lost 1 base, the J end lost 5 bases, and 10 bases lay between the germline ends. Germline values: CDR1 DFQATT, CDR2 SNEGSKA (reference sequence). This CDR3 has 13 residues. The CDR3 loop reads CSARVGAVDTQYF. For the CDR3, the DNA is TGCAGTGCTAGAGTGGGGGCCGTAGATACGCAGTATTTT.